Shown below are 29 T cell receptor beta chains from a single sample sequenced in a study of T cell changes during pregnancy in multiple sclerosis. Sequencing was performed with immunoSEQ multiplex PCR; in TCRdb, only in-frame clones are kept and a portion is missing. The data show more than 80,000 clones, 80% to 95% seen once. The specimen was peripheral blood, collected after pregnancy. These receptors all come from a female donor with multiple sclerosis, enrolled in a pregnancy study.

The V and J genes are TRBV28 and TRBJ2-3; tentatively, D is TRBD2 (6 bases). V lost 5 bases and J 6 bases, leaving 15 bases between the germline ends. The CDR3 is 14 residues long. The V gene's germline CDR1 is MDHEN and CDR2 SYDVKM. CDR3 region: CASSMGGSSDTQYF. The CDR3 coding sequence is TGTGCCAGCAGTATGGGGGGAAGTTCCGATACGCAGTATTTT.

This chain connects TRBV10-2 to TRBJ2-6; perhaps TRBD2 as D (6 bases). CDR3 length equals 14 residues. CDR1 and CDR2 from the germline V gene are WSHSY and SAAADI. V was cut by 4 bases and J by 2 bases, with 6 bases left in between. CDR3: CASSGGAGANVLTF. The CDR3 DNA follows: TGCGCCAGCAGTGGGGGGGCTGGGGCCAACGTCCTGACTTTC.

CDR3 sequence (DNA): TGTGCCAGTAACAGGGTTGAGAACACTGAAGCTTTCTTT. It codes for CASNRVENTEAFF. V and J are TRBV6-1 and TRBJ1-1; maybe TRBD1 (6 bases). The CDR3 runs 13 residues. Per germline, CDR1 MNHNS and CDR2 SASEGT. The ends were cut back, 9 bases at V and 1 base at J, with 12 bases in the middle.

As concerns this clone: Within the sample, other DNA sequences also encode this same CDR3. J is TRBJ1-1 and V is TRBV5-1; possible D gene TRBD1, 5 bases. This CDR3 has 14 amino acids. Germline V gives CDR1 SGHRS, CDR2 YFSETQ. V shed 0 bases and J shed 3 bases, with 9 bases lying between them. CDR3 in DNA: TGCGCCAGCAGCTTGGTCGGAGGGGACACTGAAGCTTTCTTT. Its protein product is CASSLVGGDTEAFF.

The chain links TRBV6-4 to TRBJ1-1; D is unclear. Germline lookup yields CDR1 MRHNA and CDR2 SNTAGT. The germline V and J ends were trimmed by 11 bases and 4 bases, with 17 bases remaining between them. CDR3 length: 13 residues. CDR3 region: CASSEQAGTEAFF. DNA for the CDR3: TGTGCCTCCTCAGAGCAGGCGGGCACTGAAGCTTTCTTT.

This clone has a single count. The chain's CDR3 is CASSSPGGREKLFF. The CDR3, as DNA: TGTGCCAGCAGTTCGCCAGGGGGCAGGGAAAAACTGTTTTTT. The chain couples TRBV6-5 to TRBJ1-4; 8 positions agree with TRBD1. The trim removed 4 bases at V and 8 bases at J, leaving 6 bases unmatched. The CDR3 runs 14 residues. Looked up from germline, CDR1 is MNHEY and CDR2 is SVGAGI.

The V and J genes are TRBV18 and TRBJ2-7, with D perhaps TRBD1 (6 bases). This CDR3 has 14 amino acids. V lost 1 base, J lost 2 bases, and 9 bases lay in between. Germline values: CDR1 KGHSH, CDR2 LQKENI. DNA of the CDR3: TGTGCCAGCTCACCACTACAGGGAACCTACGAGCAGTACTTC. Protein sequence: CASSPLQGTYEQYF.

This CDR3 reads CASSHRVEETQYF. CDR3 coding DNA: TGCGCCAGCAGCCACCGCGTGGAAGAGACCCAGTACTTC. The rearrangement links TRBV5-1 to TRBJ2-5; D not resolved. V lost 4 bases and J 3 bases, leaving 10 bases between the germline ends. CDR1 and CDR2 from the germline V gene are SGHRS and YFSETQ. The CDR3 sequence is 13 residues long.

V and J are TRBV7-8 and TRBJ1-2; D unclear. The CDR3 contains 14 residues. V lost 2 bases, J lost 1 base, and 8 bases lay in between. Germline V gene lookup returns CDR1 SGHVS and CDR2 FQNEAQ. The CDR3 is CASSLREFNYGYTF. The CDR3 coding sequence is TGTGCCAGCAGCTTACGGGAATTTAACTATGGCTACACCTTC.

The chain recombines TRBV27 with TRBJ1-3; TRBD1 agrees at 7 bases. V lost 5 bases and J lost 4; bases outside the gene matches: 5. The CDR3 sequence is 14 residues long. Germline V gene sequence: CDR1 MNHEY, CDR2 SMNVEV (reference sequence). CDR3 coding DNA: TGTGCCAGCAGTGTCAACAGGGGAGGAAACACCATATATTTT. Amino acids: CASSVNRGGNTIYF.

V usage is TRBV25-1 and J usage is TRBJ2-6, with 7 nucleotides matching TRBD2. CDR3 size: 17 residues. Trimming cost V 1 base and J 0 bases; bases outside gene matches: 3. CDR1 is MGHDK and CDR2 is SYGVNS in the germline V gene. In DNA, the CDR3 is TGTGCCAGCAGTGAATGGGGAGGGAGCTCTGGGGCCAACGTCCTGACTTTC. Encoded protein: CASSEWGGSSGANVLTF.

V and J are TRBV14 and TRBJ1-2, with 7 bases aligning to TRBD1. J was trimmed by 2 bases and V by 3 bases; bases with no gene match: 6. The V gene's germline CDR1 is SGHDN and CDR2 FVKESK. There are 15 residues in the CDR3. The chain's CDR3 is CASSHRDSLNYGYTF. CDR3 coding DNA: TGTGCCAGCAGCCACCGGGACAGTCTCAACTATGGCTACACCTTC.

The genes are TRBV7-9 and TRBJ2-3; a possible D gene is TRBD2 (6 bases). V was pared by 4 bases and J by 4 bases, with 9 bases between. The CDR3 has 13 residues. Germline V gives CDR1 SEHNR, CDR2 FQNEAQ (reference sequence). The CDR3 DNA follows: TGTGCCAGCAGCTACGGGGGTGCAGATACGCAGTATTTT. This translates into CASSYGGADTQYF.

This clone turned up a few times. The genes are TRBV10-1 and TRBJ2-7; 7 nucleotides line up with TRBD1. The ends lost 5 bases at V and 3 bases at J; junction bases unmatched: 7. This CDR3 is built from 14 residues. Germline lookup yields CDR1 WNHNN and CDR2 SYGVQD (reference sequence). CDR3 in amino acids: CASSNRTGDYEQYF. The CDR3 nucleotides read TGCGCCAGCAGTAACAGGACAGGAGACTACGAGCAGTACTTC.

The CDR3 nucleotides read TGTGCCAGCAGCTTAGATATAGCTGAAGCTTTCTTT. As protein: CASSLDIAEAFF. This sequence joins TRBV7-9 and TRBJ1-1; D is undetermined. V was clipped by 1 base and J by 6 bases, with 6 bases between them. Looked up from germline, CDR1 is SEHNR and CDR2 is FQNEAQ (reference sequence). The CDR3 runs 12 residues. Full variable domain (outside the CDR3, taken from reference TRBV7-9 and TRBJ1-1): DTGVSQNPRHKITKRGQNVTFRCDPISEHNRLYWYRQTLGQGPEFLTYFQNEAQLEKSRLLSDRFSAERPKGSFSTLEIQRTEQGDSAMYLCASSLDIAEAFFGQGTRLTVV.

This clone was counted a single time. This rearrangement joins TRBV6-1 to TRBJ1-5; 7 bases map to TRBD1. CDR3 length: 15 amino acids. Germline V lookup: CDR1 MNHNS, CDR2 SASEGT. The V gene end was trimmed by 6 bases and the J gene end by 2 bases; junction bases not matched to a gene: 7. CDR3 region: CASRTTGDGNQPQHF. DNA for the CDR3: TGTGCCAGCAGGACAACAGGGGATGGCAATCAGCCCCAGCATTTT.

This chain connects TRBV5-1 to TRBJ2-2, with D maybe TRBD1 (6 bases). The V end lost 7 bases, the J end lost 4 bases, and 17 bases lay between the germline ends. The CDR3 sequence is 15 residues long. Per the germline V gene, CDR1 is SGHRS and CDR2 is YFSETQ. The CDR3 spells CASVGAGAITGELFF. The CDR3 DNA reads TGCGCCAGCGTCGGCGCAGGGGCCATCACCGGGGAGCTGTTTTTT.

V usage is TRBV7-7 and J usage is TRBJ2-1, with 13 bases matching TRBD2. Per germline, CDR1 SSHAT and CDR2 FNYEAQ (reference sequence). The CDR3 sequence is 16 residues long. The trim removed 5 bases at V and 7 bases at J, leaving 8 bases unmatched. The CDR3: CASSPGTSGVGNEQFF. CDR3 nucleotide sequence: TGTGCCAGCAGCCCGGGGACTAGCGGGGTTGGTAATGAGCAGTTCTTC.

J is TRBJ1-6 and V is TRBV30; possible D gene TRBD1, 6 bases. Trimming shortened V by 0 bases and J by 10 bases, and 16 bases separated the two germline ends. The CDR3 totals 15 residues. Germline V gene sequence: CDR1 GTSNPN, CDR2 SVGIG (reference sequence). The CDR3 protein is CAWSVGQGNGSPLHF. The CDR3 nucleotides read TGTGCCTGGAGTGTAGGGCAGGGGAACGGCTCACCCCTCCACTTT.

CDR3 sequence reads: CASSQVMGQGHTEAFF. In DNA form, the CDR3 reads TGTGCCAGCAGCCAAGTAATGGGGCAGGGTCACACTGAAGCTTTCTTT. This chain connects TRBV4-2 to TRBJ1-1; a possible D gene is TRBD1 (5 bases). The V gene's germline CDR1 is LGHNA and CDR2 YNFKEQ. Deletions cut 1 base from V and 3 bases from J, with 15 bases between. The CDR3 is 16 residues long.

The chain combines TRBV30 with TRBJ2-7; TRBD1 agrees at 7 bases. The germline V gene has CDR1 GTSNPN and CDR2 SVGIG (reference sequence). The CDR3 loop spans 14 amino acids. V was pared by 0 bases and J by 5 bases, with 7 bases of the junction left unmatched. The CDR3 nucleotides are TGTGCCTGGAGTGTAAAGGGGGCTGTAAACGAGCAGTACTTC. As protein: CAWSVKGAVNEQYF. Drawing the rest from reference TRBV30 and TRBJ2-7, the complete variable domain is SQTIHQWPATLVQPVGSPLSLECTVEGTSNPNLYWYRQAAGRGLQLLFYSVGIGQISSEVPQNLSASRPQDRQFILSSKKLLLSDSGFYLCAWSVKGAVNEQYFGPGTRLTVT.

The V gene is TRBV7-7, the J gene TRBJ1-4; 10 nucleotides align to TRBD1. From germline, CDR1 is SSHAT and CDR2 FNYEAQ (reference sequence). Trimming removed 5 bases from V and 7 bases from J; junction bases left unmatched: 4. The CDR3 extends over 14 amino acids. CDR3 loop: CASSPGQGSEKLFF. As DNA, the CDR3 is TGTGCCAGCAGCCCGGGACAGGGGTCTGAAAAACTGTTTTTT.

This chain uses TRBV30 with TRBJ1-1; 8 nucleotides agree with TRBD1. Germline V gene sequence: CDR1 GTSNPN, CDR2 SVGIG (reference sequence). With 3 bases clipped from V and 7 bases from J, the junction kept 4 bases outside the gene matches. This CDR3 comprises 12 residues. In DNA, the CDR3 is TGTGCCTGGAGGGACAGGGAGTATGAAGCTTTCTTT. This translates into CAWRDREYEAFF. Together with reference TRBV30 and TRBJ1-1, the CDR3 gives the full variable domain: SQTIHQWPATLVQPVGSPLSLECTVEGTSNPNLYWYRQAAGRGLQLLFYSVGIGQISSEVPQNLSASRPQDRQFILSSKKLLLSDSGFYLCAWRDREYEAFFGQGTRLTVV.

The CDR3 sequence: CASATYEQYF. The CDR3 coding sequence is TGTGCCAGCGCGACCTACGAGCAGTACTTC. The chain joins TRBV6-1 to TRBJ2-7; D not resolved. With 8 bases removed from V and 2 bases from J, the gap between germline ends came to 4 bases. The V gene's germline CDR1 is MNHNS and CDR2 SASEGT. The CDR3 is 10 residues long.

CDR3 nucleotides: TGCGCCAGCAGCTTGAATCGGGTGCTGGACACCGGGGAGCTGTTTTTT. Amino acid sequence: CASSLNRVLDTGELFF. The V gene is TRBV5-1, the J gene TRBJ2-2; no firm D call. CDR1 is SGHRS and CDR2 is YFSETQ in the germline V gene. The CDR3 totals 16 residues. Trimming cost V 1 base and J 3 bases, with 13 bases left between them.

In nucleotides, the CDR3 is TGTGCCAGCAGTATAACGACAGGGAATGGAAACACCATATATTTT. This sequence encodes CASSITTGNGNTIYF. The chain employs TRBV11-2 and TRBJ1-3; 7 bases align to TRBD1. Germline trimming cut 6 bases from V and 3 bases from J; bases unmatched to any gene: 8. The CDR3 sequence is 15 residues long. Germline CDR1 reads SGHAT; CDR2 reads FQNNGV. Drawing the rest from reference TRBV11-2 and TRBJ1-3, the complete variable domain is EAGVAQSPRYKIIEKRQSVAFWCNPISGHATLYWYQQILGQGPKLLIQFQNNGVVDDSQLPKDRFSAERLKGVDSTLKIQPAKLEDSAVYLCASSITTGNGNTIYFGEGSWLTVV.

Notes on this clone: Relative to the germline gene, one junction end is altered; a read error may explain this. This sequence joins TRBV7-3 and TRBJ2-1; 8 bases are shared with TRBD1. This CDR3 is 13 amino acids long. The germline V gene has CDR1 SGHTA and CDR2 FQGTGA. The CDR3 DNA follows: TGTGCCAGCAGCTTAACCGGACAGGGTCGAAGGATCTTC. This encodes CASSLTGQGRRIF. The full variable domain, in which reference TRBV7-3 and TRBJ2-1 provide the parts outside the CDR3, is GAGVSQTPSNKVTEKGKYVELRCDPISGHTALYWYRQSLGQGPEFLIYFQGTGAADDSGLPNDRFFAVRPEGSVSTLKIQRTERGDSAVYLCASSLTGQGRRIFGPGTRLTVL.

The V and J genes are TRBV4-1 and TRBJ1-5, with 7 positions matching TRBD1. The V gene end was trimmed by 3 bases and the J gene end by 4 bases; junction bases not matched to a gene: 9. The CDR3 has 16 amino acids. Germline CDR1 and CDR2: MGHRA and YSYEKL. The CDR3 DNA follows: TGCGCCAGCAGCCATGTTCCCGACAGGGAGAATCAGCCCCAGCATTTT. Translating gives CASSHVPDRENQPQHF.

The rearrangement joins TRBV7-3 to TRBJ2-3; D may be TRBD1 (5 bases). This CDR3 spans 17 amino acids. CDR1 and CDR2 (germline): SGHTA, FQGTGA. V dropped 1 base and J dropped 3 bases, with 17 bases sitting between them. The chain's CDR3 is CASSLRSRVDSTDTQYF. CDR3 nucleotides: TGTGCCAGCAGCTTAAGATCCAGGGTGGATAGTACAGATACGCAGTATTTT.